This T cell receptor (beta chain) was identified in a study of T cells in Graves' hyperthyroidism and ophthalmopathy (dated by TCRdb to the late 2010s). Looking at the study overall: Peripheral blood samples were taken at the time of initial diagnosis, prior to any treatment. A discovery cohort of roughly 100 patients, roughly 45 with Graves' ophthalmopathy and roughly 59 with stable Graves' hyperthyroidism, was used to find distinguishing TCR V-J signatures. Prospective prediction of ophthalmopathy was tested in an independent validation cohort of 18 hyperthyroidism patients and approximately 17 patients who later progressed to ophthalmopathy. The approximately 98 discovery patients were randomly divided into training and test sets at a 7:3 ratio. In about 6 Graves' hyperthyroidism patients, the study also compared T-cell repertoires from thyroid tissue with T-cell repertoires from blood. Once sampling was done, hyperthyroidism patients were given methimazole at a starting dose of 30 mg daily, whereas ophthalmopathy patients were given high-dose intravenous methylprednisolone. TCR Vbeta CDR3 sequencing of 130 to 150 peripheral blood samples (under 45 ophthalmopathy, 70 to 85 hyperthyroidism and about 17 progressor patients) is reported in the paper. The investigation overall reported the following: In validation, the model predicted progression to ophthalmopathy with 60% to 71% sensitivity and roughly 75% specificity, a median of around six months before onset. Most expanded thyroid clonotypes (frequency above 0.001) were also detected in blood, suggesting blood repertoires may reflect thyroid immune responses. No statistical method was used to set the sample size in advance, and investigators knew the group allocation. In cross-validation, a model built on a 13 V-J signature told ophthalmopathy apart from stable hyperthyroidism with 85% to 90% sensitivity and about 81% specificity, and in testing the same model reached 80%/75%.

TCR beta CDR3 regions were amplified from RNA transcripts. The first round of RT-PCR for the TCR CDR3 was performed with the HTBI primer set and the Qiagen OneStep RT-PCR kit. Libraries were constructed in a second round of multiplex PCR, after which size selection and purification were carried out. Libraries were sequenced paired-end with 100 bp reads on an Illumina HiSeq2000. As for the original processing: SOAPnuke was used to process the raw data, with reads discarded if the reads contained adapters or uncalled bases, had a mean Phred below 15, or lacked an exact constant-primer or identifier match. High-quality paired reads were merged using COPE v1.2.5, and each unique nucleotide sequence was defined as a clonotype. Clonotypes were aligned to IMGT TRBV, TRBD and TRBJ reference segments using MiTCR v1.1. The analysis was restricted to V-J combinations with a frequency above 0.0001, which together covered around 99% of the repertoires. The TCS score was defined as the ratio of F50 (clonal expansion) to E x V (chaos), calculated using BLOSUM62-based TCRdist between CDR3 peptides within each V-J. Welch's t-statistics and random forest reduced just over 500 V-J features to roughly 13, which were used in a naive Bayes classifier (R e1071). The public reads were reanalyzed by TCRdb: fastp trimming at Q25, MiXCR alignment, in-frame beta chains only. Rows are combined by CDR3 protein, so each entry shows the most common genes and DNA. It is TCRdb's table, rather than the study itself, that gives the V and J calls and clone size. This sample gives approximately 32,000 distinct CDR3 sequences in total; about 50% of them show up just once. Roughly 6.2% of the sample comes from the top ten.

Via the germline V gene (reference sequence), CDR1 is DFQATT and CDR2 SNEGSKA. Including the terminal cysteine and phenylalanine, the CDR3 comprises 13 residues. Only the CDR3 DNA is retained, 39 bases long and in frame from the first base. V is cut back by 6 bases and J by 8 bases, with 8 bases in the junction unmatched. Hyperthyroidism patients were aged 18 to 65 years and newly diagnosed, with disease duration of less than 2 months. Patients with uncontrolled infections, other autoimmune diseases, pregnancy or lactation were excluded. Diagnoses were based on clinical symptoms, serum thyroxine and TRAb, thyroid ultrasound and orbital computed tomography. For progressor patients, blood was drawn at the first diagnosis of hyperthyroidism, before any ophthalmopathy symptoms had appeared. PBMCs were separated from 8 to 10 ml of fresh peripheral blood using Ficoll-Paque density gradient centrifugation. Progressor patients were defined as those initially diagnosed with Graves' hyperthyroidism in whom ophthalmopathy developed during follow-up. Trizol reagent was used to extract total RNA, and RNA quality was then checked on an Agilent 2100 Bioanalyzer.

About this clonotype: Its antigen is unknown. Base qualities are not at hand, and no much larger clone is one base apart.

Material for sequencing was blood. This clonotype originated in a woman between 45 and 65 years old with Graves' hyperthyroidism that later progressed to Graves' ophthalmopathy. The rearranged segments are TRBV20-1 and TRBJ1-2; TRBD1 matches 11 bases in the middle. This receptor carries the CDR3 CSATDRGRYGYTF. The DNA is TGCAGTGCCACGGACAGGGGGCGCTACGGCTACACCTTC.